One sample yielded the 17 T cell receptor beta chains listed below, sequenced in a study of T cells in women clearing cervical HPV infection. Libraries were prepared by immunoSEQ multiplex PCR; TCRdb keeps only in-frame clonotypes and omits some of them. The sample has roughly 20,000 clones. Sequenced sample: blood buffy coat. The receptors derive from a woman aged 18 to 75 with a cervical HPV16 infection that either progressed to CIN3+ or cleared (not recorded which).

As to this clone: The sequenced fragment ends 3 residues before the CDR3 boundary, so the rest is inferred from the germline J gene. V is TRBV28 and J is TRBJ1-4, with a tentative D call TRBD1 (5 bases). Germline CDR1 MDHEN, CDR2 SYDVKM. This CDR3 is 16 amino acids long. Trimming cost V 8 bases and J 7 bases, with 23 bases left between them. The CDR3 here is CASQTTAILVGEKLFF. The part of the CDR3 DNA that was read is TGTGCCAGCCAAACGACAGCGATTTTAGTTGGTGAAAAA.

CDR3 region: CASSPGTGEGSQPQHF. The part of the CDR3 DNA that was read is TGTGCCAGTAGTCCCGGGACAGGGGAGGGATCCCAGCCC. The V call is TRBV19, the J call TRBJ1-5; 10 nucleotides match TRBD1. The read ends 3 residues early relative to the CDR3; the germline J gene fills the gap. With 5 bases clipped from V and 7 bases from J, the junction kept 11 bases outside the gene matches. The CDR3 runs 16 residues. Looked up from germline, CDR1 is LNHDA and CDR2 is SQIVND (reference sequence).

As for this clone: The read is 3 residues too short to cover the CDR3 end, so that end is filled in from the germline J gene. The J gene is TRBJ2-1, the V gene TRBV19; 7 nucleotides match TRBD2. This CDR3 region has 13 residues. The V gene end was trimmed by 1 base and the J gene end by 7 bases; junction bases not matched to a gene: 1. The germline V gene encodes CDR1 LNHDA and CDR2 SQIVND (reference sequence). Incomplete CDR3 DNA: TGTGCCAGTAGTATAGGAGCGGGGAATGAG. This codes for CASSIGAGNE. The complete CDR3 protein is CASSIGAGNEQFF.

Turning to this clone: The read comes to an end 3 residues before the CDR3 does, leaving the germline J gene to fill in the end. The chain carries TRBV30 and TRBJ1-2, with a tentative D call TRBD1 (5 bases). There are 14 residues in the CDR3. The V gene's germline CDR1 is GTSNPN and CDR2 SVGIG (reference sequence). CDR3 in amino acids: CAWSVGVGQGDYTF. Partial CDR3 DNA: TGTGCCTGGAGTGTTGGGGTGGGGCAAGGTGAC. Full variable domain (rest looked up from reference TRBV30 and TRBJ1-2): SQTIHQWPATLVQPVGSPLSLECTVEGTSNPNLYWYRQAAGRGLQLLFYSVGIGQISSEVPQNLSASRPQDRQFILSSKKLLLSDSGFYLCAWSVGVGQGDYTFGSGTRLTVV.

Comments on this clone: Read coverage stops 3 residues before the CDR3 terminus; the germline J gene supplies the remainder. J is TRBJ1-1 and V is TRBV7-3; D might be TRBD1 (5 bases). The V gene's germline CDR1 is SGHTA and CDR2 FQGTGA. The CDR3 has 14 residues. The CDR3 loop reads CASSRGLSYNEAFF. The covered CDR3 bases are TGTGCCAGCAGCAGGGGACTTTCTTACAATGAG.

Comments on this clone: The read gets to within 3 residues of the CDR3 end, and the germline J gene fills in the rest. The rearrangement joins TRBV6-2 or TRBV6-3 to TRBJ2-1; 7 bases fit TRBD1. After removal of 4 bases from V and 1 base from J, the junction contained 4 bases not matched to a gene. CDR1 is MNHEY and CDR2 is SVGEGT in the germline V gene. This CDR3 comprises 15 residues. The CDR3 protein is CASSSDRVSYNEQFF. The sequenced CDR3 bases are TGTGCCAGCAGTTCTGACAGGGTATCCTACAATGAG.

In the case of this clone: The CDR3 extends 3 residues past the end of the read, so its final part is completed from the germline J gene. The chain carries TRBV20-1 and TRBJ2-3, with 7 bases matching TRBD1. This CDR3 contains 13 residues. Germline V CDR1 and CDR2: DFQATT, SNEGSKA (reference sequence). Partial CDR3 DNA: TGCAGTGCTAGCGCTGACAGGGTTGGACCG. This sequence encodes CSASADRVGP. The entire CDR3 sequence reads CSASADRVGPQYF.

About this clone itself: The read terminates 3 residues before the CDR3 end, so the remaining end is supplied by the germline J gene. The chain employs TRBV19 and TRBJ1-1; 11 nucleotides align to TRBD1. J lost 5 bases, V lost 6 bases, and 5 bases had no gene match. Germline V gene sequence: CDR1 LNHDA, CDR2 SQIVND (reference sequence). This CDR3 is 14 amino acids long. The CDR3 sequence is CASSRDRGGTEAFF. The sequenced part of the CDR3 DNA is TGTGCCAGTAGCCGGGACAGGGGGGGGACTGAA.

As concerns this clone: The missing CDR3 end, 3 residues past where the read stops, is filled in from the germline J gene. The chain carries TRBV28 and TRBJ1-5; TRBD1 matches at 9 bases. Germline trimming cut 6 bases from V and 3 bases from J; bases unmatched to any gene: 6. Per the germline V gene, CDR1 is MDHEN and CDR2 is SYDVKM. The CDR3 totals 15 residues. CDR3 amino acids: CASSQRTGVNQPQHF. Incomplete CDR3 DNA: TGTGCCAGCAGCCAACGGACAGGGGTCAATCAGCCC.

Worth noting for this clone: The read halts 3 residues ahead of the CDR3 end, with the missing end drawn from the germline J gene. The chain combines TRBV5-1 with TRBJ2-1; TRBD1 matches 10 bases. The ends lost 1 base at V and 7 bases at J; junction bases unmatched: 8. The CDR3 has 16 residues. From germline, CDR1 is SGHRS and CDR2 YFSETQ. The CDR3 protein is CASSLYGTGVVNEQFF. CDR3 DNA, as far as it was read: TGCGCCAGCAGCTTGTACGGGACAGGGGTTGTGAATGAG.

On this clone: The read is 3 residues too short to cover the CDR3 end, so that end is filled in from the germline J gene. This chain joins TRBV4-2 and TRBJ2-5; D remains ambiguous. Per germline, CDR1 LGHNA and CDR2 YNFKEQ. The CDR3 extends over 13 amino acids. The V gene lost 1 base and the J gene lost 1 base, with 4 bases spanning the gap. The chain's CDR3 is CASSQGPQETQYF. The covered CDR3 bases are TGTGCCAGCAGCCAAGGGCCCCAAGAGACC.

Regarding this clone: The read ends 3 residues early relative to the CDR3; the germline J gene fills the gap. This sequence joins TRBV6-1 and TRBJ2-2; 8 bases are a match to TRBD2. CDR3 length equals 15 residues. Germline values: CDR1 MNHNS, CDR2 SASEGT. The covered CDR3 bases are TGTGCCAGCAGTGAAAGCGGGGGCGTAAATGAAAAG. Its translation is CASSESGGVNEK. The whole CDR3 is CASSESGGVNEKLFF.

The CDR3 loop is CASSEGTYNYGYTF. Partial CDR3 DNA: TGTGCCAGCAGTGAAGGGACATATAACTATGGC. The J gene is TRBJ1-2, the V gene TRBV6-1; weak D call: TRBD1 (5 bases). The observed sequence ends 3 residues before the CDR3 terminus, with the missing tail filled in from the germline J gene. V lost 1 base, J lost 1 base, and 7 bases lay in between. The CDR3 contains 14 residues. The V gene's germline CDR1 is MNHNS and CDR2 SASEGT.

Of note for this clone: The read terminates 3 residues ahead of where the CDR3 ends, so the germline J gene completes it. J is TRBJ1-2 and V is TRBV29-1, with a weak D call TRBD1 (5 bases). Germline CDR1 SQVTM, CDR2 ANQGSEA. The V end was cut by 3 bases, the J end by 6 bases, with 8 bases between. The CDR3 spans 11 residues. CDR3 bases read: TGCAGCGTTGAGGGCAGGGATGGC. Residues: CSVEGRDG. The whole CDR3 protein reads CSVEGRDGYTF.

As for this clone: The sequenced fragment ends 3 residues before the CDR3 boundary, so the rest is inferred from the germline J gene. The chain is built from TRBV7-9 and TRBJ2-1; perhaps TRBD2 as D (5 bases). V lost 7 bases and J lost 3, with 10 bases in between. The CDR3 spans 13 residues. Germline V CDR1 and CDR2: SEHNR, FQNEAQ (reference sequence). Partial CDR3 DNA: TGTGCCAGCACGGGGTGGGACTACAATGAG. Translating gives CASTGWDYNE. The CDR3 in its entirety is CASTGWDYNEQFF.

Note on this clone: Sequencing ends 3 residues short of the CDR3 end; the germline J gene provides the rest. The chain employs TRBV6-1 and TRBJ1-2, with D hard to call. This CDR3 has 16 amino acids. CDR1 MNHNS and CDR2 SASEGT come from the germline V gene. The covered CDR3 bases are TGTGCCAGCAGTGAAGGGGTCGTGGCAGGCGCAGGCGGC. This sequence encodes CASSEGVVAGAGG. The whole CDR3 sequence is CASSEGVVAGAGGYTF.

As regards this clone: The read finishes 3 residues shy of the CDR3 end, and the germline J gene is used to complete it. The genes are TRBV6-2 or TRBV6-3 and TRBJ2-3; tentative D call: TRBD1 (7 bases). Germline loops: CDR1 MNHEY, CDR2 SVGEGT. The germline V and J ends were trimmed by 6 bases and 0 bases, with 16 bases remaining between them. The CDR3 runs to 16 residues. The DNA read from the CDR3 is TGTGCCAGCAGCACCGACAGGGAGGCGAGCACAGATACG. Translating it yields CASSTDREASTDT. The entire CDR3 reads CASSTDREASTDTQYF.